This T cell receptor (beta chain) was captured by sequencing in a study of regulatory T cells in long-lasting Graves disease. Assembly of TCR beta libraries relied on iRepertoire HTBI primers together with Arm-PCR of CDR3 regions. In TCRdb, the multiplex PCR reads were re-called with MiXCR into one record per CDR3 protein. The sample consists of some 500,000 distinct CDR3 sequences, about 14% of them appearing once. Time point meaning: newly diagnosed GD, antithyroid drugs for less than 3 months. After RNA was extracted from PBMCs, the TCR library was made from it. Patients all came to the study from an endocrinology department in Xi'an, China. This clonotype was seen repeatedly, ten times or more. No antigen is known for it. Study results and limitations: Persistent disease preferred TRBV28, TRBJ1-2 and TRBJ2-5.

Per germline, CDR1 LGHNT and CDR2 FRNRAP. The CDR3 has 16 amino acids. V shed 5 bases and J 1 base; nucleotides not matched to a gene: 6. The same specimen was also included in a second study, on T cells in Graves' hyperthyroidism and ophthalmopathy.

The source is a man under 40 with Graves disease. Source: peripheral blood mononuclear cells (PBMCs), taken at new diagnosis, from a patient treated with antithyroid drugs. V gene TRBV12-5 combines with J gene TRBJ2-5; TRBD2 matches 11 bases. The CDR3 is CASGLGLAGIQETQYF. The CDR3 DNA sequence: TGTGCTAGTGGTCTCGGACTAGCGGGTATCCAAGAGACCCAGTACTTC.